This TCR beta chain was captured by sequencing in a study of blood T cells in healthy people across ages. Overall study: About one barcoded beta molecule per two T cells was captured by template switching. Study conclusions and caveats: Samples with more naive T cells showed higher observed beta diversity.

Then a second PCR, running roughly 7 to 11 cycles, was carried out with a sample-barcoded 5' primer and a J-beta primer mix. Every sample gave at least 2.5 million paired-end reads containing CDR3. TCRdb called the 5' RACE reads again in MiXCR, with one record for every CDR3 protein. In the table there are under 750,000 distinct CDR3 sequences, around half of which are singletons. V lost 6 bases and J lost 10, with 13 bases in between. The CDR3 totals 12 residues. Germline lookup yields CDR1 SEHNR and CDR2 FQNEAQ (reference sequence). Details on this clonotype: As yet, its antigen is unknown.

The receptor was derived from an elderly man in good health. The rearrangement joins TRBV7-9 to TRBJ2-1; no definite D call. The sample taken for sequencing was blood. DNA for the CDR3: TGTGCCAGCAGACGACTTAGGCGAGAGCAGTTCTTC. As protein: CASRRLRREQFF.